The clone carrying this T cell receptor beta chain has just a few counts. Its antigen is as yet unknown. For the second PCR, which ran for 7 to 11 cycles, a sample-barcoded 5' primer and a J-beta primer mix were used. Tags on each cDNA molecule came from a template-switch adaptor with 12 random nucleotides. TCRdb itself ran the 5' RACE reads through MiXCR, one entry per CDR3 protein. The repertoire holds roughly 1.6 million distinct CDR3 sequences, with about 32% as singletons. The CDR3 has 14 amino acids. Between the trimmed V and J ends, which lost 3 bases and 2 bases, there was a span of 11 bases. Germline V gene sequence: CDR1 KGHSH, CDR2 LQKENI. This record comes from a study of blood T cells in healthy people across ages. Study as a whole: Per two T cells, template switching captured roughly one barcoded beta molecule. Overall study results and limits: Diversity figures based on one million T cells were deemed too low.

This clonotype was sampled from a woman in her thirties in good health. Sequenced input: blood. The V call is TRBV18, the J call TRBJ2-7, with D uncertain. CDR3 bases: TGTGCCAGCTCACCCCCGTTGGCCACCTACGAGCAGTACTTC. Its translation: CASSPPLATYEQYF.